This entry lists 4 T cell receptor beta chains sequenced from one sample in a study of OX40 agonist ivuxolimab in advanced cancers. Generated by immunoSEQ multiplex PCR, the TCRdb table keeps only in-frame clones and is missing some. The sample includes tens of thousands of clones, 80% to 90% of them seen just once. The sample in question was CD4+ or CD8+ T cells sorted from blood, obtained in a trial of the OX40 agonist ivuxolimab. Receptor source: an adult with an advanced solid tumor such as melanoma, head and neck, liver or kidney cancer.

This clone was recorded a few times. This rearrangement joins TRBV19 to TRBJ2-1; either TRBD1 or TRBD2 may supply D (5 bases each). V lost 6 bases, J lost 1 base, and 13 bases lay in between. CDR1 and CDR2 (germline): LNHDA, SQIVND (reference sequence). This CDR3 has 15 residues. CDR3 residues: CASSQAGGSYNEQFF. The CDR3 nucleotides are TGTGCCAGTAGCCAAGCTGGGGGTTCCTACAATGAGCAGTTCTTC.

The V and J genes are TRBV27 and TRBJ2-7; D gene unclear. With 6 bases removed from V and 2 bases from J, the gap between germline ends came to 14 bases. The CDR3 sequence is 14 residues long. Germline V lookup: CDR1 MNHEY, CDR2 SMNVEV (reference sequence). DNA of the CDR3: TGTGCCAGCAGCTCCTTAGGACCCGCCTACGAGCAGTACTTC. Its protein product is CASSSLGPAYEQYF.

This sequence joins TRBV2 and TRBJ2-7, with TRBD2 matching 8 bases. The V segment lost 7 bases and the J segment 6 bases; nucleotides outside the gene matches: 5. This CDR3 has 12 residues. Germline V gene data show CDR1 as SNHLY and CDR2 as FYNNEI. The DNA for the CDR3 is TGTGCCAGCATTGCCCGGGAGGGCGAGCAGTACTTC. Protein sequence: CASIAREGEQYF.

V is TRBV5-1 and J is TRBJ2-2; D ambiguous. V lost 6 bases to trimming and J lost 1 base, with 10 bases between them. The length of the CDR3 is 14 residues. CDR1 and CDR2 from the germline V gene are SGHRS and YFSETQ. This CDR3 reads CASTPIGNTGELFF. The CDR3 DNA reads TGCGCCAGCACCCCAATTGGGAACACCGGGGAGCTGTTTTTT.